This T cell receptor (beta chain) was sequenced during a study of cytotoxic CD8 clonotypes in ibrutinib-treated CLL. Overall study: Enrolment comprised around 11 relapsed/refractory and about 14 treatment-naive patients; under 18 were IGHV unmutated.

Trimming removed 0 bases from V and 0 bases from J, with 9 bases in between. The CDR3 is 16 amino acids. Germline lookup yields CDR1 SGDLS and CDR2 YYNGEE. Sequenced by immunoSEQ multiplex PCR; TCRdb stores in-frame clones only, minus some. Among 190,000 or so clones listed, over 60% were seen once. The chain employs TRBV9 and TRBJ2-2; D gene uncertain. The clonotype originates from a human donor with chronic lymphocytic leukemia. Sample: PBMCs, taken after 24 months of ibrutinib treatment. The CDR3 bases are TGTGCCAGCAGCGTAGGTGGTAGCTCGAACACCGGGGAGCTGTTTTTT. Protein product: CASSVGGSSNTGELFF.